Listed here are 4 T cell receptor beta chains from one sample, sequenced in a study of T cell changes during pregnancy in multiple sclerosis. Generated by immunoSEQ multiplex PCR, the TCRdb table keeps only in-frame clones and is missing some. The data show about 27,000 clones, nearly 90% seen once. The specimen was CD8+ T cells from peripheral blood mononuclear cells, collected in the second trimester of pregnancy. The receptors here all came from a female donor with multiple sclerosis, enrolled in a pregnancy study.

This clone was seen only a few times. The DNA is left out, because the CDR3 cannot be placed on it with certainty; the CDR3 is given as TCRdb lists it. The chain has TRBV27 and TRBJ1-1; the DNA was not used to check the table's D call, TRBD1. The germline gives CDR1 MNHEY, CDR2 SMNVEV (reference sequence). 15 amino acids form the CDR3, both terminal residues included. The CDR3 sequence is CASSSSTGGITEAFF.

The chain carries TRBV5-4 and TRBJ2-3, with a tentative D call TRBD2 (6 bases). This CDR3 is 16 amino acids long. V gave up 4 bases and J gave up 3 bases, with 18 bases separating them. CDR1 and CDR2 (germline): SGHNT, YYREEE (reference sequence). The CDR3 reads CASSHFGGVHTDTQYF. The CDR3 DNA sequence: TGTGCCAGCAGCCATTTTGGAGGGGTCCATACAGATACGCAGTATTTT. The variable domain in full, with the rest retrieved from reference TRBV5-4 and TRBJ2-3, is ETGVTQSPTHLIKTRGQQVTLRCSSQSGHNTVSWYQQALGQGPQFIFQYYREEENGRGNFPPRFSGLQFPNYSSELNVNALELDDSALYLCASSHFGGVHTDTQYFGPGTRLTVL.

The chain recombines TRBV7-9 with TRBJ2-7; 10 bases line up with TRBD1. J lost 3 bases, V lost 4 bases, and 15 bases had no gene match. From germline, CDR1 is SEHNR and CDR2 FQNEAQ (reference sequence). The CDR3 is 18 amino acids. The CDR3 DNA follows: TGTGCCAGCAGCTCACCCGGACAGGGGGGGGAGCGGGGCTACGAGCAGTACTTC. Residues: CASSSPGQGGERGYEQYF.

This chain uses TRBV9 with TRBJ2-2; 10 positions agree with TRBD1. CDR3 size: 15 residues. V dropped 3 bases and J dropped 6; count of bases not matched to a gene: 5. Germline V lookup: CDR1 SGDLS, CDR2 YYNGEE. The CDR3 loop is CASSAQGQGSGELFF. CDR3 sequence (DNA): TGTGCCAGCAGCGCCCAGGGACAGGGGTCCGGGGAGCTGTTTTTT.